This T cell receptor beta chain was captured by sequencing in a study of CD8+ T cells in alopecia areata. Overall study findings and caveats: Sequences from scalp samples also cover resident alphabeta T cells of normal skin.

As regards this clone: The antigen is not known.

The sample's treatment: oral pan-JAK inhibitor, 5-10 mg twice daily. Following extraction, RNA underwent reverse transcription to cDNA, which served as the sequencing template. The method was immunoSEQ multiplex PCR; TCRdb's version includes in-frame clones alone and lacks a portion of them. The table records 200,000 to 250,000 clones, 55% to 70% of them present only once. Sequenced material: CD4+ T cells sorted from blood, taken at week 4, from a patient treated with tofacitinib. This receptor was taken from a human donor with alopecia areata.

The CDR3 protein is CASGQSGANVLTF. Here the CDR3 DNA reads TGTGCCTCAGGACAGTCTGGGGCCAACGTCCTGACTTTC. V is TRBV19 and J is TRBJ2-6, with D possibly TRBD1 on 6 matching bases. Trimming removed 11 bases at V and 1 base at J, with 9 bases between. The CDR3 is 13 amino acids. The V gene's germline CDR1 is LNHDA and CDR2 SQIVND (reference sequence).